A single T cell receptor beta chain is shown here with its context. The sample originates from a study of blood T cell repertoires in COVID-19. In the study overall: Donors in the United States, Italy and Spain gave samples during acute or convalescent COVID-19.

The V and J ends lost 6 bases and 5 bases, in that order; junction bases with no gene match: 6. Per the germline V gene, CDR1 is MDHEN and CDR2 is SYDVKM. This CDR3 spans 14 amino acids. Profiled with immunoSEQ multiplex PCR; TCRdb holds only in-frame clones, not every one. Here the sample spans 40,000 or so clones, roughly 88% being singletons. This chain joins TRBV28 and TRBJ2-5; 10 bases fit TRBD2. Specimen: peripheral blood. The TCR sequence derives from a human donor in a cohort sampled during active COVID-19. The CDR3 reads CASRDLAGVETQYF. The CDR3 region has the DNA TGTGCCAGCAGAGACCTAGCGGGAGTTGAGACCCAGTACTTC.